This TCR beta chain was documented in a study of CD8+ T cells in alopecia areata. Study details: The share of scalp area affected provided the severity score for treated patients.

The CDR3 length is 10 residues. Germline values: CDR1 SGHRS, CDR2 YFSETQ. Extracted from the samples, RNA was reverse transcribed into cDNA to serve as the sequencing template. TCRdb keeps only in-frame clones here, not all; method: immunoSEQ multiplex PCR. The sample has some 190,000 clones, approximately 67% seen once. As for treatment: oral pan-JAK inhibitor, 5-10 mg twice daily. Specimens obtained from alopecia areata patients comprised lesional scalp punch biopsies and peripheral blood. This TCR was recovered from a human donor with alopecia areata. V and J are TRBV5-1 and TRBJ1-2; D gene uncertain. The source material was CD4+ T cells sorted from blood, sampled at roughly week 45, from a patient treated with tofacitinib. The DNA for the CDR3 is TGCCCCCGCGGGGTCTATGGCTACACCTTC. Translation gives CPRGVYGYTF.